This T cell receptor beta chain was observed in a study of radiotherapy plus CTLA-4 blockade in lung cancer. On the study more broadly: Patients showed objective responses in about a sixth of cases, and disease control was achieved by about 31%.

Treatment of patients with chemo-refractory metastatic non-small-cell lung cancer consisted of focal radiation plus CTLA-4 blockade with ipilimumab. This clone showed up just a few times. The repertoire was sequenced with immunoSEQ multiplex PCR; TCRdb's copy has only in-frame clones and lacks some. Among around 37,000 clones listed, around 74% were seen once. The sequence derives from a human donor with non-small cell lung cancer that progressed on radiotherapy plus ipilimumab. Specimen: peripheral blood, collected from a patient treated with radiotherapy plus ipilimumab.

CDR3 loop: CASSSYRTPGYGYTF. The CDR3 DNA is TGTGCCAGCAGTAGCTATAGAACCCCAGGCTATGGCTACACCTTC. This rearrangement joins TRBV6-1 to TRBJ1-2; no clear D gene. Trimming took off 5 bases at V and 4 bases at J, with 17 bases between the two ends. The CDR3 contains 15 residues. Germline V gene data show CDR1 as MNHNS and CDR2 as SASEGT.